These 21 T cell receptor beta chains share one sample of origin, sequenced in a study of T cell responses to AZD1222 COVID-19 vaccine. Profiling relied on immunoSEQ multiplex PCR, and the TCRdb table lists in-frame clones only, not all of them. The sample gives roughly 150,000 clones, roughly 92% of which show up once; less than 9.5% is in the top ten. Sequenced material: peripheral blood, taken 28 days after the second AZD1222 dose. These receptors were obtained from an adult who received the AZD1222 COVID-19 vaccine.

The chain links TRBV7-2 to TRBJ2-2, with TRBD1 matching 8 bases. The CDR3 loop spans 16 amino acids. V was pared by 5 bases and J by 4 bases, with 9 bases of the junction left unmatched. The germline gives CDR1 SGHTA, CDR2 FQGNSA. CDR3 DNA sequence: TGTGCCAGCAGCCCGACAGGGGTAGGACCCACCGGGGAGCTGTTTTTT. Translating it yields CASSPTGVGPTGELFF.

V and J are TRBV7-9 and TRBJ2-4; the D is unclear. The CDR3 runs to 15 residues. CDR1 is SEHNR, CDR2 FQNEAQ, per germline (reference sequence). Deletions cut 4 bases from V and 8 bases from J, with 18 bases between. CDR3 protein: CASSSDAVSSYIQYF. The CDR3 nucleotides are TGTGCCAGCAGCTCGGACGCCGTAAGTTCGTACATTCAGTACTTC.

The rearrangement links TRBV7-6 to TRBJ2-1; D is unclear. V was clipped by 5 bases and J by 5 bases, with 16 bases between them. The V gene's germline CDR1 is SGHVS and CDR2 FNYEAQ. The CDR3 loop spans 15 amino acids. Here the CDR3 reads CASSPPFSQDNEQFF. CDR3 in DNA: TGTGCCAGCAGCCCCCCTTTCTCCCAAGACAATGAGCAGTTCTTC.

This chain uses TRBV13 with TRBJ1-1; 8 positions match TRBD1. Per germline, CDR1 PRHDT and CDR2 FYEKMQ (reference sequence). After removal of 2 bases from V and 5 bases from J, the junction contained 4 bases not matched to a gene. The CDR3 extends over 14 amino acids. Written as DNA, the CDR3 is TGTGCCAGCAGCTTACCTACAGGGGGAACTGAAGCTTTCTTT. It is translated as CASSLPTGGTEAFF.

V gene TRBV28 combines with J gene TRBJ1-6; 9 bases line up with TRBD1. The CDR3 is 15 amino acids. CDR1 is MDHEN and CDR2 is SYDVKM in the germline V gene. Trimming removed 4 bases from V and 7 bases from J; junction bases left unmatched: 5. CDR3 loop: CASSYPDRGNSPLHF. As DNA, the CDR3 is TGTGCCAGCAGTTACCCTGACAGGGGGAATTCACCCCTCCACTTT.

As DNA, the CDR3 is TGTGCCAGCTCTTATGTCGTAGGTGCTGGAAACACCATATATTTT. Translated, it gives CASSYVVGAGNTIYF. The chain uses TRBV9 and TRBJ1-3; no definite D call. This CDR3 contains 15 residues. Germline V CDR1 and CDR2: SGDLS, YYNGEE. V was clipped by 7 bases and J by 2 bases, with 16 bases between them.

The chain carries TRBV5-4 and TRBJ2-1, with 10 bases aligning to TRBD2. Germline V gene lookup returns CDR1 SGHNT and CDR2 YYREEE (reference sequence). The CDR3 covers 15 residues. Trimming took 0 bases from V and 3 from J; bases not matched to a gene: 0. The CDR3 DNA reads as TGTGCCAGCAGCTTGGGACTAGCGGGCTACAATGAGCAGTTCTTC. It specifies CASSLGLAGYNEQFF.

The chain is built from TRBV11-2 and TRBJ1-3; no definite D call. The CDR3 length is 15 residues. Trimming removed 5 bases from V and 4 bases from J, with 15 bases in between. Germline V gene sequence: CDR1 SGHAT, CDR2 FQNNGV. For the CDR3, the DNA is TGTGCCAGCAGCCCACGGGGTGGAGCGGGAAACACCATATATTTT. Encoded protein: CASSPRGGAGNTIYF.

The V gene is TRBV4-3, the J gene TRBJ2-4; D remains ambiguous. The CDR3 extends over 12 amino acids. Germline-derived CDR1 and CDR2 are LGHNA and YSLEER. V lost 1 base, J lost 9 bases, and 7 bases lay in between. The CDR3 DNA reads as TGCGCCAGCAGCCAAGCAGCAGGCATTCAGTACTTC. It specifies CASSQAAGIQYF.

The chain has TRBV28 and TRBJ1-2; TRBD1 matches at 9 bases. This CDR3 contains 18 residues. Germline CDR1 is MDHEN and CDR2 is SYDVKM. The V gene end was trimmed by 5 bases and the J gene end by 0 bases; junction bases not matched to a gene: 13. In nucleotides, the CDR3 is TGTGCCAGCAGTCTCCCCGAGGACAGGGGTCCGGCTAACTATGGCTACACCTTC. It yields the protein CASSLPEDRGPANYGYTF.

The chain links TRBV28 to TRBJ1-5; D is ambiguous. Germline CDR1 reads MDHEN; CDR2 reads SYDVKM. Trimming shortened V by 2 bases and J by 3 bases, and 8 bases separated the two germline ends. The CDR3 spans 14 residues. Written as DNA, the CDR3 is TGTGCCAGCAGTTTAGGTCGGCTCAATCAGCCCCAGCATTTT. Protein product: CASSLGRLNQPQHF.

The V call is TRBV7-9, the J call TRBJ1-5, with no clear D. V was trimmed by 5 bases and J by 0 bases, leaving 8 bases between them. The CDR3 covers 14 residues. Germline V gene sequence: CDR1 SEHNR, CDR2 FQNEAQ (reference sequence). The CDR3 loop is CASSLDNSNQPQHF. CDR3 DNA: TGTGCCAGCAGCCTCGACAATAGCAATCAGCCCCAGCATTTT.

The chain combines TRBV9 with TRBJ1-1; D might be TRBD1 (6 bases). The CDR3 contains 14 residues. Germline-derived CDR1 and CDR2 are SGDLS and YYNGEE. Deletions cut 4 bases from V and 5 bases from J, with 15 bases between. The CDR3 reads CASSPPSGETEAFF. For the CDR3, the DNA is TGTGCCAGCAGCCCCCCCTCAGGGGAAACTGAAGCTTTCTTT.

The gene calls are TRBV28 and TRBJ1-2; perhaps TRBD1 as D (5 bases). From germline, CDR1 is MDHEN and CDR2 SYDVKM. Deletions cut 4 bases from V and 2 bases from J, with 14 bases between. The CDR3 runs 15 residues. The CDR3: CASSYDSIDNYGYTF. The CDR3 DNA reads TGTGCCAGCAGTTATGACAGCATAGACAACTATGGCTACACCTTC.

The chain combines TRBV27 with TRBJ1-6; no definite D call. The CDR3 sequence is 15 residues long. Germline values: CDR1 MNHEY, CDR2 SMNVEV (reference sequence). V was cut by 3 bases and J by 8 bases, with 14 bases left in between. For the CDR3, the DNA is TGTGCCAGCAGTTTTAACGGCCAAGGATATTCACCCCTCCACTTT. The encoded protein is CASSFNGQGYSPLHF.

The rearrangement links TRBV3-1 (or the pseudogene TRBV3-2) to TRBJ1-1, with D hard to call. V lost 4 bases to trimming and J lost 4 bases, with 13 bases between them. Germline V gene sequence: CDR1 LGHDT, CDR2 YNNKEL (reference sequence). The CDR3 covers 14 residues. CDR3 region: CASSPGGLGTEAFF. The DNA of the CDR3 is TGTGCCAGCAGCCCGGGAGGTTTAGGCACTGAAGCTTTCTTT.

In its sample, this clone was seen once. The V gene is TRBV3-1 (or the pseudogene TRBV3-2), the J gene TRBJ2-2, with D unclear. In germline, CDR1 is LGHDT, CDR2 YNNKEL (reference sequence). The CDR3 consists of 16 residues. V lost 1 base and J lost 1, with 10 bases in between. DNA for the CDR3: TGTGCCAGCAGCCAAGGATTGGGAAAGAACACCGGGGAGCTGTTTTTT. Translated: CASSQGLGKNTGELFF.

The V call is TRBV9, the J call TRBJ1-2, with D possibly TRBD1 on 5 matching bases. The CDR3 spans 14 residues. Trimming cost V 0 bases and J 6 bases, with 12 bases left between them. CDR1 is SGDLS and CDR2 is YYNGEE in the germline V gene. The CDR3, as DNA: TGTGCCAGCAGCGTAGTAGCGGCAGGGCATGGCTACACCTTC. This encodes CASSVVAAGHGYTF.

This chain connects TRBV5-4 to TRBJ2-7, with D unresolved. The germline gives CDR1 SGHNT, CDR2 YYREEE (reference sequence). Between the trimmed V and J ends, which lost 5 bases and 1 base, there was a span of 13 bases. The CDR3 has 14 amino acids. The CDR3 nucleotides are TGTGCCAGCAGTTGGGATAGGGCTTCCTACGAGCAGTACTTC. Translated, it gives CASSWDRASYEQYF. Supplemented by reference TRBV5-4 and TRBJ2-7, the full variable domain reads ETGVTQSPTHLIKTRGQQVTLRCSSQSGHNTVSWYQQALGQGPQFIFQYYREEENGRGNFPPRFSGLQFPNYSSELNVNALELDDSALYLCASSWDRASYEQYFGPGTRLTVT.

This chain links TRBV5-6 with TRBJ1-2; the D gene is possibly TRBD1 (5 bases). The length of the CDR3 is 15 residues. Germline V CDR1 and CDR2: SGHDT, YYEEEE. V was trimmed by 5 bases and J by 0 bases, leaving 14 bases between them. The CDR3 DNA reads as TGTGCCAGCAGGTGGTCAGACAGACCTAACTATGGCTACACCTTC. Protein product: CASRWSDRPNYGYTF.

The rearrangement links TRBV5-4 to TRBJ2-1; D may be TRBD1 (6 bases). CDR1 is SGHNT, CDR2 YYREEE, per germline (reference sequence). The CDR3 is 16 residues long. The V gene lost 4 bases and the J gene lost 4 bases, with 18 bases spanning the gap. Here the CDR3 DNA reads TGTGCCAGCAGCCCCACCGGGACAAGCGTTTACAATGAGCAGTTCTTC. This gives the protein CASSPTGTSVYNEQFF.